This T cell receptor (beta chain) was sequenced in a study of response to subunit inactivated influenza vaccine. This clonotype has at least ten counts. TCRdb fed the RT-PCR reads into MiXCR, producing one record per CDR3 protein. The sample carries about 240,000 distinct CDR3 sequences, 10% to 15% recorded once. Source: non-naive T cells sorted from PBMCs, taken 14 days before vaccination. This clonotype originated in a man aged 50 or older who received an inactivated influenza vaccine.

The CDR3 here is CSVEEARHYNEQFF. CDR3 coding DNA: TGCAGCGTTGAAGAGGCGAGACACTACAATGAGCAGTTCTTC. The chain couples TRBV29-1 to TRBJ2-1; no definite D call. The V end was cut by 0 bases, the J end by 3 bases, with 9 bases between. Germline V lookup: CDR1 SQVTM, CDR2 ANQGSEA. CDR3 size: 14 residues.